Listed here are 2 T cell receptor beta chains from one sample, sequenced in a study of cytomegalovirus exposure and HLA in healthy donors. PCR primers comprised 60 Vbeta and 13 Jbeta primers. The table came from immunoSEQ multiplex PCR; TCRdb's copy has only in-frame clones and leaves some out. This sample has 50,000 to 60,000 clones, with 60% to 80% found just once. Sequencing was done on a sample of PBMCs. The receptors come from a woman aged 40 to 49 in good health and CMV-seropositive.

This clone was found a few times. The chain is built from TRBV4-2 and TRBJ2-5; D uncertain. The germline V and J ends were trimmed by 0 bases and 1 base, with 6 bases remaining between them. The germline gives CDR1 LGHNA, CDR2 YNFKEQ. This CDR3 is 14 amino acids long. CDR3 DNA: TGTGCCAGCAGCCAAGAGGGCACCCAAGAGACCCAGTACTTC. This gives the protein CASSQEGTQETQYF.

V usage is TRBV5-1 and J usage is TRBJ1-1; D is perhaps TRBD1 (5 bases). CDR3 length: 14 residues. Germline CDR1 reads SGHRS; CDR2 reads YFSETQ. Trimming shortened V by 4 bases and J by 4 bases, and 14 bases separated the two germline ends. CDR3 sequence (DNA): TGCGCCAGCAGCCCGGGGGGGGATGGCACTGAAGCTTTCTTT. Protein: CASSPGGDGTEAFF.